The clone carrying this T cell receptor (beta chain) has just one count. The protocol was immunoSEQ multiplex PCR, while the TCRdb copy is restricted to in-frame clones and leaves out a portion. The sample contains 100,000 to 150,000 clones, around four fifths of which appear only once. The data stem from a study of blood T cell repertoires in COVID-19. For the study at large: Sources were T cells, B-cell-depleted T cells, or PBMCs; the material itself was cDNA or gDNA.

The CDR3 runs to 14 residues. Germline lookup yields CDR1 SGHNT and CDR2 YYREEE (reference sequence). Trimming cost V 4 bases and J 0 bases; bases outside gene matches: 4. This chain connects TRBV5-4 to TRBJ2-7, with 7 bases identical to TRBD1. The material sequenced was peripheral blood. The clonotype comes from a human donor in a cohort sampled during active COVID-19. The CDR3 region is CASSTGQDSYEQYF. CDR3 coding DNA: TGTGCCAGCAGCACAGGACAGGACTCCTACGAGCAGTACTTC.